The rows below give T cell receptor beta chains drawn from one sample of a study of blood T cells in healthy people across ages. Each CDR3 protein is one row after TCRdb ran MiXCR on the 5' RACE reads. Here the sample spans around 1,800,000 distinct CDR3 sequences, roughly two fifths being singletons. Sequencing was performed on blood. These receptors all come from a human donor in good health. Both conserved end residues are part of each CDR3. The order of the fields is V gene, D gene, clone size, J gene, CDR3 protein, CDR3 DNA. D genes are given only for firm matches. Clone size is stated in some rows and not others, as once, few, many or a class when expanded.

TRBV12-3/TRBV12-4	TRBD2	NA	TRBJ2-2	CASSLFGGDTGELFF	TGTGCCAGCAGTTTATTTGGGGGGGACACCGGGGAGCTGTTTTTT
TRBV4-1	TRBD1	few	TRBJ1-1	CASSLNPRGQGSTEAFF	TGCGCCAGCAGCCTAAATCCGAGAGGACAGGGAAGCACTGAAGCTTTCTTT
TRBV28	NA	few	TRBJ2-1	CASSPPGALNEQFF	TGTGCCAGCAGTCCGCCGGGGGCCCTCAATGAGCAGTTCTTC
TRBV6-1	NA	NA	TRBJ1-2	CASSGIGQWILGYDYTF	TGTGCCAGTAGTGGGATAGGACAGTGGATTCTCGGCTATGACTACACCTTC
TRBV29-1	NA	NA	TRBJ1-2	CSVENPAWSSSYGYTF	TGCAGCGTTGAAAATCCCGCGTGGAGTTCATCCTATGGCTACACCTTC
TRBV18	NA	NA	TRBJ2-7	CASSPIKGGSYEQYF	TGTGCCAGCTCACCGATCAAAGGGGGTTCCTACGAGCAGTACTTC
TRBV4-3	NA	few	TRBJ2-7	CASSQDLTSTYEQYF	TGCGCCAGCAGCCAAGATTTGACTTCTACCTACGAGCAGTACTTC
TRBV7-9	NA	few	TRBJ2-1	CARAPATAAYNEQFF	TGTGCCAGAGCCCCCGCGACTGCTGCCTACAATGAGCAGTTCTTC
TRBV9	TRBD1	NA	TRBJ1-2	CASSTLTGGLSYTF	TGTGCCAGCAGCACCCTGACAGGGGGCTTAAGCTACACCTTC
TRBV10-3	NA	few	TRBJ1-1	CAISESKSDTEAFF	TGTGCCATCAGTGAGTCGAAATCAGACACTGAAGCTTTCTTT
TRBV6-6	TRBD1	few	TRBJ1-5	CASSYRDRLDQPQHF	TGTGCCAGCAGTTACCGGGACAGACTGGATCAGCCCCAGCATTTT
TRBV5-6	NA	NA	TRBJ1-1	CASSTWGDFTEAFF	TGTGCCAGCAGCACGTGGGGAGATTTCACTGAAGCTTTCTTT
TRBV5-1	NA	NA	TRBJ2-7	CASSFDGGQNEQYF	TGCGCCAGCAGCTTCGACGGGGGGCAGAACGAGCAGTACTTC
TRBV5-1	NA	few	TRBJ2-4	CASSSADGPLYKQYF	TGCGCCAGCAGCTCGGCGGACGGACCGCTCTACAAGCAGTACTTC
TRBV4-3	NA	NA	TRBJ1-3	CASSQEGPGSGNTIYF	TGCGCCAGCAGCCAAGAAGGGCCAGGGAGCGGAAACACCATATATTTT
TRBV24-1	NA	NA	TRBJ2-1	CATSDGGILPEQFF	TGTGCCACCAGTGATGGGGGCATCTTACCTGAGCAGTTCTTC
TRBV13	TRBD1	few	TRBJ1-2	CASSETGTGGDYGYTF	TGTGCCAGCAGCGAGACCGGGACAGGGGGCGACTATGGCTACACCTTC
TRBV7-2	TRBD1	NA	TRBJ2-7	CASSGLWSGQGAEQYF	TGTGCCAGCAGCGGCTTATGGTCGGGACAGGGGGCCGAGCAGTACTTC
TRBV15	TRBD2	NA	TRBJ2-3	CATSSPTPLAGADTQYF	TGTGCCACCAGCTCCCCTACGCCCCTAGCGGGGGCAGATACGCAGTATTTT
TRBV7-2	TRBD1	few	TRBJ2-5	CASGDRGLRGETQYF	TGTGCCAGCGGCGACAGGGGGCTCAGAGGGGAGACCCAGTACTTC
TRBV12-3/TRBV12-4	TRBD1	few	TRBJ2-2	CASTDRGITGELFF	TGTGCCAGCACCGACAGGGGGATCACCGGGGAGCTGTTTTTT
TRBV28	TRBD1	NA	TRBJ1-2	CASSRLGTGLYGYTF	TGTGCCAGCAGCCGCCTTGGGACAGGTCTCTATGGCTACACCTTC
TRBV20-1	NA	NA	TRBJ2-3	CSARSGLPDTQYF	TGCAGTGCTAGATCCGGACTGCCAGATACGCAGTATTTT
TRBV12-3/TRBV12-4	NA	once	TRBJ2-5	CASHRTGGRKTQYF	TGTGCCAGCCACCGAACGGGGGGCCGGAAGACCCAGTACTTC
TRBV20-1	NA	NA	TRBJ1-1	CSARGTKNTEAFF	TGCAGTGCTAGAGGGACTAAAAACACTGAAGCTTTCTTT
TRBV7-3	NA	few	TRBJ2-7	CASSSSHGGEQYF	TGTGCCAGCAGCTCATCGCATGGCGGCGAGCAGTACTTC
TRBV5-1	NA	few	TRBJ2-5	CASSLEASGEQYF	TGCGCCAGCAGCTTGGAGGCTTCTGGGGAGCAGTACTTC
TRBV6-1	NA	NA	TRBJ2-3	CASSGWADTQYF	TGTGCCAGCAGCGGCTGGGCAGATACGCAGTATTTT
TRBV6-2/TRBV6-3	TRBD1	NA	TRBJ1-5	CASSPIPGQGGYSNQPQHF	TGTGCCAGCAGTCCCATCCCGGGACAGGGGGGATATAGCAATCAGCCCCAGCATTTT
TRBV20-1	NA	many	TRBJ1-1	CSARGLGLNTEAFF	TGCAGTGCTAGAGGGCTTGGCCTGAACACTGAAGCTTTCTTT
TRBV20-1	NA	NA	TRBJ2-7	CSAHPRGLSVDEQYF	TGCAGTGCCCACCCCAGGGGACTTTCGGTGGACGAGCAGTACTTC
TRBV27	NA	NA	TRBJ2-1	CASSLGQGLENEQFF	TGTGCCAGCAGTTTAGGGCAGGGATTAGAGAATGAGCAGTTCTTC
TRBV10-2	NA	NA	TRBJ2-1	CASKPYGENNEQFF	TGCGCCAGCAAACCCTACGGGGAAAACAATGAGCAGTTCTTC
TRBV5-1	NA	few	TRBJ2-3	CASSPPDASSTDTQYF	TGCGCCAGCAGCCCTCCGGACGCGTCTAGCACAGATACGCAGTATTTT
TRBV28	TRBD1	few	TRBJ2-7	CATRGTGVREQYF	TGTGCCACCCGGGGGACAGGGGTGAGGGAGCAGTACTTC
TRBV5-5	TRBD2	few	TRBJ2-3	CASSPLGEGTDTQYF	TGTGCCAGCAGCCCCCTGGGGGAGGGGACAGATACGCAGTATTTT
TRBV7-6	TRBD1	NA	TRBJ2-7	CASSFTGQGSYEQYF	TGTGCCAGCAGCTTTACAGGACAGGGGTCCTACGAGCAGTACTTC
TRBV29-1	TRBD1	NA	TRBJ2-2	CSVAPGRGRSTGELFF	TGCAGCGTTGCCCCCGGCAGGGGGAGAAGTACCGGGGAGCTGTTTTTT
TRBV29-1	TRBD2	many	TRBJ2-3	CSGLAGGSTDTQYF	TGCAGCGGCTTAGCGGGCGGGAGCACAGATACGCAGTATTTT
TRBV7-2	NA	few	TRBJ1-5	CASSLSRASNQPQHF	TGTGCCAGCAGCTTATCCAGGGCTAGCAATCAGCCCCAGCATTTT
TRBV5-1	NA	once	TRBJ1-5	CASSSFPWDRFHQPQHF	TGCGCCAGCAGCTCGTTCCCGTGGGACCGCTTTCATCAGCCCCAGCATTTT
TRBV7-2	NA	few	TRBJ1-1	CASSLGGRAEAFF	TGTGCCAGCAGCTTAGGGGGGAGAGCTGAAGCTTTCTTT
TRBV18	TRBD1	NA	TRBJ2-7	CASSPRQGARYEQYF	TGTGCCAGCTCACCACGCCAGGGGGCAAGGTACGAGCAGTACTTC
TRBV29-1	TRBD2	many	TRBJ2-5	CSVAGLAGIQETQYF	TGCAGCGTAGCCGGACTAGCGGGGATACAAGAGACCCAGTACTTC
TRBV6-2/TRBV6-3	NA	many	TRBJ2-5	CASSLARAETQYF	TGTGCCAGCAGTTTGGCAAGAGCCGAGACCCAGTACTTC
TRBV6-5	NA	NA	TRBJ2-6	CTSGQDGANVLTF	TGTACCAGCGGCCAAGATGGGGCCAACGTCCTGACTTTC
TRBV5-6	NA	NA	TRBJ2-1	CASSGWASEYSEQFF	TGTGCCAGCAGCGGCTGGGCTAGCGAATACAGTGAGCAGTTCTTC
TRBV29-1	NA	few	TRBJ2-7	CSVEGAAPYEQYF	TGCAGCGTTGAAGGGGCGGCTCCTTACGAGCAGTACTTC
TRBV4-1	NA	NA	TRBJ1-4	CASSQDRRGIYEKRFF	TGCGCCAGCAGCCAAGATCGTCGGGGAATTTATGAAAAACGGTTTTTT
TRBV14	NA	NA	TRBJ2-5	CASSQVDSYQETQYF	TGTGCCAGCAGCCAAGTTGACAGCTACCAAGAGACCCAGTACTTC
TRBV20-1	TRBD2	NA	TRBJ2-3	CSASVGTSGTDTQYF	TGCAGTGCTAGCGTGGGGACTAGTGGAACAGATACGCAGTATTTT
TRBV20-1	NA	few	TRBJ2-1	CSAVLALTYNEQFF	TGCAGTGCCGTACTAGCTCTCACCTACAATGAGCAGTTCTTC
TRBV10-3	TRBD2	NA	TRBJ2-5	CAISERGTSIAETQYF	TGTGCCATCAGTGAACGAGGGACTAGTATAGCAGAGACCCAGTACTTC
TRBV4-3	NA	NA	TRBJ1-2	CASSQVTGVNYGYTF	TGCGCCAGCAGCCAAGTGACAGGAGTAAACTATGGCTACACCTTC
TRBV7-2	TRBD2	few	TRBJ2-1	CASSRGTSIIYNEQFF	TGTGCCAGCAGCAGGGGGACTAGCATCATCTACAATGAGCAGTTCTTC
TRBV27	NA	NA	TRBJ1-2	CASSLYSGGSYGYTF	TGTGCCAGCAGTTTATATTCGGGGGGCAGCTATGGCTACACCTTC
TRBV7-2	NA	NA	TRBJ2-7	CASSPQGRHEQYF	TGCGCCAGCAGCCCACAGGGAAGGCACGAGCAGTACTTC